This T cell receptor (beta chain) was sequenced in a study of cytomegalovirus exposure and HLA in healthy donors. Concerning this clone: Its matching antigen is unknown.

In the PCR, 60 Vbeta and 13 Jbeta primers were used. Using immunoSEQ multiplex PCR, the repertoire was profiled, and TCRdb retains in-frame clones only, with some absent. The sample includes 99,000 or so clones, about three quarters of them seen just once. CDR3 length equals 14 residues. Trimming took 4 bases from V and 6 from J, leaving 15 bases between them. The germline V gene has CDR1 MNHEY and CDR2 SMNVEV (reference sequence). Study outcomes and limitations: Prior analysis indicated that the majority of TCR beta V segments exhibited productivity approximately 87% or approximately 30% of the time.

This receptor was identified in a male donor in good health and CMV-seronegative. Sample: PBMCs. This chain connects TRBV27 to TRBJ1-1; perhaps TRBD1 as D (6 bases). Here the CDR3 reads CASSYIDRMAEAFF. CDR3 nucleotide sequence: TGTGCCAGCAGTTACATAGACAGGATGGCTGAAGCTTTCTTT.